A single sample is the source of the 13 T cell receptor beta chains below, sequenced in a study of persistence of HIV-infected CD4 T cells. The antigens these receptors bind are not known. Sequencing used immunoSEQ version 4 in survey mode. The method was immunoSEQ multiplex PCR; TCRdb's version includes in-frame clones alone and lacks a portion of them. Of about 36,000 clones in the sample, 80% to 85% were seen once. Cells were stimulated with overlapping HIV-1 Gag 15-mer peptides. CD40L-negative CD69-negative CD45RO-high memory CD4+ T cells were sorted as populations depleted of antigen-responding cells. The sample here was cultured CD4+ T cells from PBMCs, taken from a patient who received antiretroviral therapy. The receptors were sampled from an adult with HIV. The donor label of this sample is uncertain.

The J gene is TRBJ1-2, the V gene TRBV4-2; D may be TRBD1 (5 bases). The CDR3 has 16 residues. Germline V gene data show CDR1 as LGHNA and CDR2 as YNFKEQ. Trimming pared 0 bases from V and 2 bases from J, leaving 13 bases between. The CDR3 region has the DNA TGTGCCAGCAGCCAAGAAGGAGGGACTACCAACTATGGCTACACCTTC. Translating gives CASSQEGGTTNYGYTF.

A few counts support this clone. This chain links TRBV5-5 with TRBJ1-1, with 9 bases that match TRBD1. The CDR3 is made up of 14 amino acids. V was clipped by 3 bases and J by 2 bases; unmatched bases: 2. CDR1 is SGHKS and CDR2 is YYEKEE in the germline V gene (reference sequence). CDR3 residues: CASSWGQGNTEAFF. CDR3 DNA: TGTGCCAGCAGCTGGGGACAGGGAAACACTGAAGCTTTCTTT.

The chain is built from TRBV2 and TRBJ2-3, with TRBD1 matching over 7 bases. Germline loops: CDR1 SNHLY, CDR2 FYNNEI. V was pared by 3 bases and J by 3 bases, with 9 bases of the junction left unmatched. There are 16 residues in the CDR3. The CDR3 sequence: CASSEGIGRGTDTQYF. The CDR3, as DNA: TGTGCCAGCAGTGAGGGGATCGGCAGGGGGACAGATACGCAGTATTTT.

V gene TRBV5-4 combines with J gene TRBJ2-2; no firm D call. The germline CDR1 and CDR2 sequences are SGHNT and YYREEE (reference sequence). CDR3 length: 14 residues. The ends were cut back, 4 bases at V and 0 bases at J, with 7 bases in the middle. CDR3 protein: CASSQVSNTGELFF. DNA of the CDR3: TGTGCCAGCAGCCAAGTATCGAACACCGGGGAGCTGTTTTTT.

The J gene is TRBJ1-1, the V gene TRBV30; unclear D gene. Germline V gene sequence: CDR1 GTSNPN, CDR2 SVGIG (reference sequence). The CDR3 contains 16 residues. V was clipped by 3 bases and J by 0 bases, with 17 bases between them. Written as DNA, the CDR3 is TGTGCCTGGAGAAAACCAACCTCGTACATGAACACTGAAGCTTTCTTT. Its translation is CAWRKPTSYMNTEAFF.

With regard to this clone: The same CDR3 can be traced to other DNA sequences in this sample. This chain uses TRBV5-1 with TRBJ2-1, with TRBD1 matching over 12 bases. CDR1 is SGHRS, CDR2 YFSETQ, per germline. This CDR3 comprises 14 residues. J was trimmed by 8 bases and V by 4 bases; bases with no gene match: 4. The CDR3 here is CASSPGQGAYEQFF. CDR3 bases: TGCGCCAGCAGCCCGGGACAGGGGGCCTATGAGCAGTTCTTC.

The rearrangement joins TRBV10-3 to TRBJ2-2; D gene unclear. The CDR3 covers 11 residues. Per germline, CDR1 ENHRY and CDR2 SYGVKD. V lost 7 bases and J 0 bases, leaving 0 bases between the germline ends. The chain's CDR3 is CAITNTGELFF. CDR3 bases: TGTGCCATCACGAACACCGGGGAGCTGTTTTTT.

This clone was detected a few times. DNA of the CDR3: TGTGCCAGCAGTTCGTGGTCTGAGACTTCCTATGGCTACACCTTC. Amino acids: CASSSWSETSYGYTF. The genes are TRBV28 and TRBJ1-2, with unresolved D. V was clipped by 4 bases and J by 4 bases, with 16 bases between them. The CDR3 totals 15 residues. Germline loops: CDR1 MDHEN, CDR2 SYDVKM.

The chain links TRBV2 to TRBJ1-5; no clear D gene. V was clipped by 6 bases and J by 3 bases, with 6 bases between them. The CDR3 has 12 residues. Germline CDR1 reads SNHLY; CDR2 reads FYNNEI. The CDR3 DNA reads TGTGCCAGCAGCTCGCCCAATCAGCCCCAGCATTTT. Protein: CASSSPNQPQHF.

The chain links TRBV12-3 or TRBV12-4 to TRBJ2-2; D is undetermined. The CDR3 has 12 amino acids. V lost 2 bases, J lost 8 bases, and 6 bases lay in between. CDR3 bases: TGTGCCAGCAGTTTACTGTGGGGGGAGCTGTTTTTT. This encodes CASSLLWGELFF.

The CDR3 DNA sequence: TGTGCCAGCAGCCAAGGCCAGGGGGCAAAGTATGGCTACACCTTC. Amino acid sequence: CASSQGQGAKYGYTF. The chain links TRBV3-1 (or the pseudogene TRBV3-2) to TRBJ1-2; TRBD1 matches at 8 bases. Trimming cost V 1 base and J 5 bases; bases outside gene matches: 6. The germline gives CDR1 LGHDT, CDR2 YNNKEL (reference sequence). CDR3 size: 15 residues.

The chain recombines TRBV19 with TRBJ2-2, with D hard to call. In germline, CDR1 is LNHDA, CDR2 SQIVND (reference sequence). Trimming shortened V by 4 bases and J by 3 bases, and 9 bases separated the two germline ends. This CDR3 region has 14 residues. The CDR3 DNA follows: TGTGCCAGTAGTACGACCCGATACACCGGGGAGCTGTTTTTT. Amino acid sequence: CASSTTRYTGELFF.

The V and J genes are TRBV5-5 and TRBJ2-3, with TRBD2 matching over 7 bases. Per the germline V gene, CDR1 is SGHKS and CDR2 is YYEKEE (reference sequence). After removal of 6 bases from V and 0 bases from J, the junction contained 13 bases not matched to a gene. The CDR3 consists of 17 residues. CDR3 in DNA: TGTGCCAGCACCCGTTCCAACGGGGGGACGAGCACAGATACGCAGTATTTT. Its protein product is CASTRSNGGTSTDTQYF.